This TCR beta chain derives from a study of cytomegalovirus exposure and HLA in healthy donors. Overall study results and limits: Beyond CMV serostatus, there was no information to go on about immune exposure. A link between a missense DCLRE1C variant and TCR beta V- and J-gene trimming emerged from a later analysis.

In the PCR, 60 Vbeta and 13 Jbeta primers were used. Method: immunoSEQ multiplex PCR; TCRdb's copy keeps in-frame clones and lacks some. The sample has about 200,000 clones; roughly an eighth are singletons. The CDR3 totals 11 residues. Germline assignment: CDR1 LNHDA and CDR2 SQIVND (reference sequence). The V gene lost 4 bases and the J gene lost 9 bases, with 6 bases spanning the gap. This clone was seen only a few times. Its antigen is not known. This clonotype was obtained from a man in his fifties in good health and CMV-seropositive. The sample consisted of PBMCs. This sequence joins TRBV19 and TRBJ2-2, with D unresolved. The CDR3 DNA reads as TGTGCCAGTAGTACCGAGCGGGAGCTGTTTTTT. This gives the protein CASSTERELFF. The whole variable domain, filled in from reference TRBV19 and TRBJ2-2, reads DGGITQSPKYLFRKEGQNVTLSCEQNLNHDAMYWYRQDPGQGLRLIYYSQIVNDFQKGDIAEGYSVSREKKESFPLTVTSAQKNPTAFYLCASSTERELFFGEGSRLTVL.